These 5 T cell receptor beta chains share one sample of origin, sequenced in a study of blood T cell repertoires in COVID-19. The method was immunoSEQ multiplex PCR; TCRdb's version includes in-frame clones alone and lacks a portion of them. Of about 410,000 clones in the sample, less than 95% are singletons; the top ten hold approximately 0.65%. Input material: PBMCs or T cells enriched from blood (not recorded which). All receptors derive from a man aged 18 to 29 who had recovered from COVID-19.

The chain joins TRBV7-9 to TRBJ2-7; D might be TRBD1 (5 bases). V gave up 5 bases and J gave up 1 base, with 15 bases separating them. Germline V gene sequence: CDR1 SEHNR, CDR2 FQNEAQ (reference sequence). This CDR3 comprises 15 residues. The CDR3 nucleotides are TGTGCCAGCAGCCCGCAGGACACAAGATCCTACGAGCAGTACTTC. The encoded protein is CASSPQDTRSYEQYF.

V is TRBV7-2 and J is TRBJ2-1, with TRBD2 as a possible D gene (6 bases). The germline CDR1 and CDR2 sequences are SGHTA and FQGNSA. The V end lost 5 bases, the J end lost 4 bases, and 12 bases lay between the germline ends. The CDR3 is 14 residues long. DNA for the CDR3: TGTGCCAGCAGCCTAGAAGGGACTTACAATGAGCAGTTCTTC. Amino acid sequence: CASSLEGTYNEQFF.

This chain links TRBV5-1 with TRBJ2-2; TRBD1 is a possible D gene (6 bases). The V gene's germline CDR1 is SGHRS and CDR2 YFSETQ. CDR3 length: 16 amino acids. Deletions cut 4 bases from V and 4 bases from J, with 17 bases between. Written as DNA, the CDR3 is TGCGCCAGCAGCACAAGGACAGTCGAGGGCACCGGGGAGCTGTTTTTT. Protein: CASSTRTVEGTGELFF.

This chain connects TRBV27 to TRBJ2-2, with TRBD2 matching over 13 bases. V trimming: 7 bases; J trimming: 5 bases; junction bases outside the gene matches: 13. The CDR3 runs to 18 residues. Germline-derived CDR1 and CDR2 are MNHEY and SMNVEV (reference sequence). In DNA, the CDR3 is TGTGCCAGCACCACAAGGATAGGACTAGCGGGAGAGACCGGGGAGCTGTTTTTT. Encoded protein: CASTTRIGLAGETGELFF.

In this sample, this clone turned up once. The chain carries TRBV19 and TRBJ1-5; D gene ambiguous. Trimming stripped 3 bases from V and 5 bases from J, with 8 bases between. The CDR3 extends over 13 amino acids. In germline, CDR1 is LNHDA, CDR2 SQIVND (reference sequence). The CDR3 sequence is CASSILSDQPQHF. CDR3 bases: TGTGCCAGTAGTATCCTGTCGGATCAGCCCCAGCATTTT.